These 15 T cell receptor beta chains came from one sample sequenced in a study of T cell changes during pregnancy in multiple sclerosis. The table came from immunoSEQ multiplex PCR; TCRdb's copy has only in-frame clones and leaves some out. The table has around 50,000 clones, roughly nine tenths seen once. The specimen comprised CD8+ T cells from peripheral blood mononuclear cells, sampled in the second trimester of pregnancy. The receptors derive from a female donor with multiple sclerosis, enrolled in a pregnancy study.

The chain has TRBV25-1 and TRBJ2-1; TRBD1 agrees at 9 bases. This CDR3 is 16 amino acids long. With 1 base clipped from V and 4 bases from J, the junction kept 5 bases outside the gene matches. Germline CDR1 and CDR2: MGHDK and SYGVNS. CDR3 sequence: CASSESVGQGYNEQFF. CDR3 sequence (DNA): TGTGCCAGCAGTGAATCCGTGGGACAGGGTTACAATGAGCAGTTCTTC.

In DNA, the CDR3 is TGTGCCAGCAGCCCCGACTCCTCGAACACTGAAGCTTTCTTT. It encodes CASSPDSSNTEAFF. The chain carries TRBV5-4 and TRBJ1-1; D remains unclear. The CDR3 contains 14 residues. In germline, CDR1 is SGHNT, CDR2 YYREEE (reference sequence). Trimming shortened V by 4 bases and J by 1 base, and 11 bases separated the two germline ends.

V gene TRBV27 combines with J gene TRBJ1-5; 8 bases are shared with TRBD1. This CDR3 region has 15 residues. V trimming: 4 bases; J trimming: 5 bases; junction bases outside the gene matches: 7. Germline V gene lookup returns CDR1 MNHEY and CDR2 SMNVEV (reference sequence). CDR3: CASSYGAGGDQPQHF. In DNA, the CDR3 is TGTGCCAGCAGTTACGGGGCAGGGGGCGATCAGCCCCAGCATTTT.

V and J are TRBV7-3 and TRBJ2-1, with D perhaps TRBD1 (6 bases). The CDR3 extends over 15 amino acids. V gave up 3 bases and J gave up 3 bases, with 12 bases separating them. CDR1 SGHTA and CDR2 FQGTGA come from the germline V gene. For the CDR3, the DNA is TGTGCCAGCAGCTTCTCAGGGGCGGACTACAATGAGCAGTTCTTC. Residues: CASSFSGADYNEQFF.

V is TRBV9 and J is TRBJ1-5; 8 bases map to TRBD1. The CDR3 has 16 residues. Germline lookup yields CDR1 SGDLS and CDR2 YYNGEE. J was trimmed by 6 bases and V by 4 bases; bases with no gene match: 12. Here the CDR3 reads CASSSTDREWGQPQHF. CDR3 sequence (DNA): TGTGCCAGCAGCTCCACGGACAGGGAATGGGGTCAGCCCCAGCATTTT.

This chain links TRBV27 with TRBJ1-1; TRBD1 matches 8 bases. In germline, CDR1 is MNHEY, CDR2 SMNVEV (reference sequence). The V segment lost 4 bases and the J segment 1 base; nucleotides outside the gene matches: 2. This CDR3 is 14 amino acids long. The CDR3 loop is CASSWGQANTEAFF. The CDR3 bases are TGTGCCAGCAGTTGGGGACAGGCGAACACTGAAGCTTTCTTT.

The V gene is TRBV19, the J gene TRBJ2-7, with a tentative D call TRBD1 (5 bases). CDR3 length: 11 residues. Per germline, CDR1 LNHDA and CDR2 SQIVND (reference sequence). The germline V and J ends were trimmed by 5 bases and 3 bases, with 5 bases remaining between them. The CDR3 protein is CASSQGYEQYF. The CDR3 coding sequence is TGTGCCAGTAGTCAGGGCTACGAGCAGTACTTC.

The genes are TRBV7-3 and TRBJ2-1; perhaps TRBD2 as D (5 bases). The CDR3 consists of 15 residues. Germline V gene lookup returns CDR1 SGHTA and CDR2 FQGTGA. Trimming left V 2 bases short and J 9 bases short, with 17 bases between. CDR3 DNA: TGTGCCAGCAGCTTAGGGGTAGCAGGACTGAGTGAGCAGTTCTTC. It codes for CASSLGVAGLSEQFF.

With regard to this clone: The same CDR3 is also encoded by other DNA sequences in this sample. The chain has TRBV9 and TRBJ2-7; TRBD2 might be the D (6 bases). The germline CDR1 and CDR2 sequences are SGDLS and YYNGEE. With 0 bases removed from V and 1 base from J, the gap between germline ends came to 11 bases. This CDR3 has 15 amino acids. The DNA of the CDR3 is TGTGCCAGCAGCGTAGAAGGAGGGAGATCCTACGAGCAGTACTTC. Protein product: CASSVEGGRSYEQYF.

V gene TRBV9 combines with J gene TRBJ2-3, with 9 bases matching TRBD2. The CDR3 has 15 amino acids. Unmatched junction bases numbered 9, after V lost 4 bases and J lost 6 bases. In germline, CDR1 is SGDLS, CDR2 YYNGEE. CDR3 sequence reads: CASSSSGAAVDTQYF. CDR3 nucleotides: TGTGCCAGCAGCTCTAGCGGGGCCGCCGTGGATACGCAGTATTTT.

This chain uses TRBV19 with TRBJ2-7, with D maybe TRBD1 (6 bases). The V gene's germline CDR1 is LNHDA and CDR2 SQIVND (reference sequence). CDR3 length: 13 amino acids. V was trimmed by 3 bases and J by 6 bases, leaving 12 bases between them. The CDR3 loop reads CASSISRDTEQYF. The DNA of the CDR3 is TGTGCCAGTAGTATCAGCCGGGACACCGAGCAGTACTTC.

The CDR3 region has the DNA TGTGCCAGCAGCGACAACGGACTACATGCTGGAAACACCATATATTTT. Translation: CASSDNGLHAGNTIYF. The V and J genes are TRBV25-1 and TRBJ1-3; D is unresolved. The CDR3 loop spans 16 amino acids. V dropped 6 bases and J dropped 2 bases, with 17 bases sitting between them. Germline V gene sequence: CDR1 MGHDK, CDR2 SYGVNS. The full variable domain, completed using reference TRBV25-1 and TRBJ1-3, is EADIYQTPRYLVIGTGKKITLECSQTMGHDKMYWYQQDPGMELHLIHYSYGVNSTEKGDLSSESTVSRIRTEHFPLTLESARPSHTSQYLCASSDNGLHAGNTIYFGEGSWLTVV.

This chain links TRBV13 with TRBJ2-3; the D is unclear. The CDR3 extends over 11 amino acids. V was cut by 3 bases and J by 6 bases, with 4 bases left in between. From germline, CDR1 is PRHDT and CDR2 FYEKMQ (reference sequence). CDR3 sequence reads: CASSFEDTQYF. In DNA form, the CDR3 reads TGTGCCAGCAGCTTCGAGGATACGCAGTATTTT. The full variable domain, with the rest looked up from reference TRBV13 and TRBJ2-3, is AAGVIQSPRHLIKEKRETATLKCYPIPRHDTVYWYQQGPGQDPQFLISFYEKMQSDKGSIPDRFSAQQFSDYHSELNMSSLELGDSALYFCASSFEDTQYFGPGTRLTVL.

There are a few counts of this clone. The rearrangement links TRBV16 to TRBJ1-1; D not resolved. V lost 7 bases, J lost 0 bases, and 9 bases lay in between. Germline V gene lookup returns CDR1 KGHSY and CDR2 FQNENV. There are 13 residues in the CDR3. This chain's CDR3 is CASTAGLNTEAFF. CDR3 DNA: TGTGCCAGCACGGCAGGTCTGAACACTGAAGCTTTCTTT.

The chain is built from TRBV19 and TRBJ1-2; D unclear. Germline CDR1 and CDR2: LNHDA and SQIVND (reference sequence). The CDR3 covers 14 residues. Trimming took off 6 bases at V and 4 bases at J, with 15 bases between the two ends. This CDR3 is CASRTPGNLYGYTF. The CDR3 DNA follows: TGTGCCAGTAGGACTCCGGGGAACCTCTATGGCTACACCTTC.